These 29 T cell receptor beta chains were all obtained from the same sample, sequenced in a study of T cells in Graves' hyperthyroidism and ophthalmopathy. RNA transcripts provided the source from which TCR beta CDR3 regions were amplified. Researchers ran a first-round RT-PCR on the TCR CDR3 using the HTBI primer set. One entry per CDR3 protein results from TCRdb running MiXCR on the multiplex PCR reads. There are around 240,000 distinct CDR3 sequences in the sample; more than 12% occur only once, and less than 15% lies in the top ten. The sequencing input was blood. These receptors all come from a middle-aged woman with Graves' hyperthyroidism that later progressed to Graves' ophthalmopathy.

This clonotype has at least ten counts. The rearrangement uses TRBV15 and TRBJ2-1; D is uncertain. The CDR3 loop spans 15 amino acids. The germline CDR1 and CDR2 sequences are LNHNV and YYDKDF (reference sequence). Trimming stripped 2 bases from V and 2 bases from J, with 10 bases between. The CDR3 protein is CATSRRDLPYNEQFF. As DNA, the CDR3 is TGTGCCACCAGCAGACGCGACTTACCCTACAATGAGCAGTTCTTC. The whole variable domain, filled in from reference TRBV15 and TRBJ2-1, reads DAMVIQNPRYQVTQFGKPVTLSCSQTLNHNVMYWYQQKSSQAPKLLFHYYDKDFNNEADTPDNFQSRRPNTSFCFLDIRSPGLGDTAMYLCATSRRDLPYNEQFFGPGTRLTVL.

In this sample, this clonotype turned up many times. V is TRBV11-2 and J is TRBJ1-1; a possible D gene is TRBD1 (5 bases). V was clipped by 1 base and J by 4 bases, with 25 bases between them. Germline CDR1 is SGHAT and CDR2 is FQNNGV. The CDR3 is 19 residues long. CDR3 in amino acids: CASSLGLPLRGSMGTEAFF. CDR3 coding DNA: TGTGCCAGCAGCTTAGGGCTCCCCCTCCGGGGCAGTATGGGCACTGAAGCTTTCTTT.

This clonotype has a count of ten or more. The chain combines TRBV5-6 with TRBJ2-2; D might be TRBD1 (6 bases). The CDR3 length is 13 residues. V lost 4 bases to trimming and J lost 5 bases, with 9 bases between them. Germline V gene lookup returns CDR1 SGHDT and CDR2 YYEEEE. The CDR3 bases are TGTGCCAGCAGCCCAGGGGTTACCGGGGAGCTGTTTTTT. Protein: CASSPGVTGELFF.

This clonotype was recorded many times. The rearrangement uses TRBV5-1 and TRBJ2-3; 7 bases fit TRBD1. The junction had 12 bases not matched to a gene; V was cut back by 8 bases and J by 6 bases. The CDR3 runs to 14 residues. Per germline, CDR1 SGHRS and CDR2 YFSETQ. The CDR3 DNA reads as TGCGCCAGTAAGCGGACAGGCAAGGTGGATACGCAGTATTTT. It encodes CASKRTGKVDTQYF.

The table lists this clonotype with many counts. The V and J genes are TRBV30 and TRBJ1-4, with D possibly being TRBD1 (6 bases). CDR3 length equals 12 residues. Germline assignment: CDR1 GTSNPN and CDR2 SVGIG (reference sequence). V gave up 0 bases and J gave up 7 bases, with 6 bases separating them. The CDR3 coding sequence is TGTGCCTGGAGTGTACAGGGTGAAAAACTGTTTTTT. As protein: CAWSVQGEKLFF.

The CDR3 here is CASSVGVEAFF. The CDR3, as DNA: TGTGCCAGCAGTGTTGGGGTTGAAGCTTTCTTT. The V call is TRBV6-2 or TRBV6-3, the J call TRBJ1-1; no clear D. The ends were cut back, 5 bases at V and 7 bases at J, with 8 bases in the middle. The CDR3 totals 11 residues. Germline assignment: CDR1 MNHEY and CDR2 SVGEGT.

This clonotype has a count of ten or more. This chain links TRBV7-9 with TRBJ1-6; no clear D gene. The V gene lost 5 bases and the J gene lost 13 bases, with 15 bases spanning the gap. CDR3 length equals 13 residues. The germline V gene has CDR1 SEHNR and CDR2 FQNEAQ (reference sequence). The CDR3 DNA sequence: TGTGCCAGCAGCAGCCTACAGCATATCCCCCTCCACTTT. Residues: CASSSLQHIPLHF.

This clonotype occurred many times. The rearrangement links TRBV27 to TRBJ2-7; D not certain. This CDR3 has 11 amino acids. Germline CDR1 MNHEY, CDR2 SMNVEV (reference sequence). Between the trimmed V and J ends, which lost 4 bases and 3 bases, there was a span of 4 bases. The CDR3 DNA reads TGTGCCAGCAGTTCTTTCTACGAGCAGTACTTC. Translated: CASSSFYEQYF.

In this sample, this clonotype turned up a few times. The rearrangement links TRBV3-1 to TRBJ2-1; TRBD2 matches at 12 bases. The CDR3 spans 19 residues. Trimming at V came to 8 bases and at J to 9 bases, leaving 23 bases not matched to a gene. Looked up from germline, CDR1 is LGHDT and CDR2 is YNNKEL (reference sequence). The CDR3 DNA follows: TGTGCCAGCTCACCGCGGGGGGGTGAACGACTAGCGGGAGCCAGTGAGCAGTTCTTC. Translation gives CASSPRGGERLAGASEQFF.

This clonotype was detected many times. This chain connects TRBV7-9 to TRBJ2-1, with D unresolved. Deletions cut 5 bases from V and 5 bases from J, with 19 bases between. The CDR3 is 16 residues long. The germline CDR1 and CDR2 sequences are SEHNR and FQNEAQ (reference sequence). CDR3 loop: CASSRGPGQVNNEQFF. The CDR3 DNA is TGTGCCAGCAGCCGAGGACCGGGCCAAGTGAACAATGAGCAGTTCTTC.

In its sample, this clonotype was seen many times. The rearrangement links TRBV29-1 to TRBJ2-3, with 8 nucleotides matching TRBD1. V shed 4 bases, J shed 2 bases, and the junction held 5 bases outside the gene matches. Germline-derived CDR1 and CDR2 are SQVTM and ANQGSEA. The CDR3 loop spans 14 amino acids. CDR3 nucleotides: TGCAGCGTTGCGCAGGGGGCCAACACAGATACGCAGTATTTT. Its protein is CSVAQGANTDTQYF.

This clonotype was picked up many times. The rearrangement uses TRBV25-1 and TRBJ2-1; the D gene is possibly TRBD1 (6 bases). CDR3 length: 13 amino acids. Trimming left V 7 bases short and J 6 bases short, with 13 bases between. Germline CDR1 reads MGHDK; CDR2 reads SYGVNS. The CDR3 sequence is CASISVGGNEQFF. As DNA, the CDR3 is TGTGCCAGCATAAGTGTAGGGGGCAATGAGCAGTTCTTC.

In this sample, this clonotype turned up many times. The V gene is TRBV11-2, the J gene TRBJ1-4; tentative D call: TRBD1 (6 bases). The CDR3 is made up of 15 amino acids. The germline CDR1 and CDR2 sequences are SGHAT and FQNNGV. Trimming shortened V by 0 bases and J by 7 bases, and 12 bases separated the two germline ends. The DNA of the CDR3 is TGTGCCAGCAGCTTAGATCCGGGGGGGCCTGAAAAACTGTTTTTT. This codes for CASSLDPGGPEKLFF.

This clonotype was recorded many times. J is TRBJ2-1 and V is TRBV6-6; TRBD2 agrees at 10 bases. This CDR3 comprises 16 residues. Germline CDR1 and CDR2: MNHNY and SVGAGI (reference sequence). The junction had 6 bases not matched to a gene; V was cut back by 0 bases and J by 7 bases. For the CDR3, the DNA is TGTGCCAGCAGTTACTCCCTAGCGGGAGTCTGGAATGAGCAGTTCTTC. It codes for CASSYSLAGVWNEQFF.

There are many counts of this clonotype. The V call is TRBV9, the J call TRBJ2-1, with a weak D call TRBD1 (7 bases). The CDR3 is 15 amino acids. Deletions cut 2 bases from V and 9 bases from J, with 18 bases between. Germline-derived CDR1 and CDR2 are SGDLS and YYNGEE. CDR3 residues: CASSVQQGHGGEQFF. For the CDR3, the DNA is TGTGCCAGCAGCGTTCAACAGGGGCACGGGGGTGAGCAGTTCTTC.

In the case of this clonotype: With a much larger clone just one base away, this may be a read error. The J gene is TRBJ2-6, the V gene TRBV18, with D perhaps matching TRBD1 (6 bases). CDR1 is KGHSH and CDR2 is LQKENI in the germline V gene. The length of the CDR3 is 14 residues. CDR3 protein: CASPPGAGANVLTF. CDR3 in DNA: TGTGCCAGCCCACCAGGGGCTGGGGCCAACGTCCTGACTTTC. The complete variable domain, with remaining parts taken from reference TRBV18 and TRBJ2-6, reads NAGVMQNPRHLVRRRGQEARLRCSPMKGHSHVYWYRQLPEEGLKFMVYLQKENIIDESGMPKERFSAEFPKEGPSILRIQQVVRGDSAAYFCASPPGAGANVLTFGAGSRLTVL.

This clonotype was seen a few times. The rearrangement links TRBV20-1 to TRBJ1-1, with D possibly TRBD1 on 6 matching bases. The CDR3 covers 13 residues. Germline CDR1 reads DFQATT; CDR2 reads SNEGSKA (reference sequence). The V end lost 4 bases, the J end lost 3 bases, and 12 bases lay between the germline ends. The DNA for the CDR3 is TGCAGTGCTACACACAGGGCGGACACTGAAGCTTTCTTT. Translating it yields CSATHRADTEAFF.

Regarding this clonotype: A much larger clone sits a single nucleotide away, making a read error possible. The chain is built from TRBV28 and TRBJ2-5; D unresolved. Germline V gene lookup returns CDR1 MDHEN and CDR2 SYDVKM. The CDR3 has 14 amino acids. Here the CDR3 reads CASSLTAKQEAQYF. CDR3 sequence (DNA): TGTGCCAGCAGTTTAACCGCTAAGCAAGAGGCCCAGTACTTC.

With respect to this clonotype: A much larger clone sits a single nucleotide away, making a read error possible. The rearrangement uses TRBV19 and TRBJ1-5, with D perhaps TRBD1 (6 bases). The CDR3 sequence is 19 residues long. CDR1 is LNHDA, CDR2 SQIVND, per germline (reference sequence). V lost 6 bases, J lost 2 bases, and 26 bases lay in between. CDR3 amino acids: CASRTTERGDLLGNQPQHF. CDR3 nucleotide sequence: TGTGCCAGTAGAACCACGGAAAGGGGGGATCTTTTAGGCAATCAGCCCCAGCATTTT. Full variable domain (rest looked up from reference TRBV19 and TRBJ1-5): DGGITQSPKYLFRKEGQNVTLSCEQNLNHDAMYWYRQDPGQGLRLIYYSQIVNDFQKGDIAEGYSVSREKKESFPLTVTSAQKNPTAFYLCASRTTERGDLLGNQPQHFGDGTRLSIL.

This clonotype was seen ten or more times. V is TRBV29-1 and J is TRBJ1-1; D not certain. The germline CDR1 and CDR2 sequences are SQVTM and ANQGSEA. This CDR3 has 12 residues. The V and J ends lost 3 bases and 5 bases respectively, with 10 bases between them. The CDR3 is CSVEGERTEAFF. The CDR3 DNA follows: TGCAGCGTTGAGGGCGAGAGGACTGAAGCTTTCTTT.

This clonotype has ten or more counts. This chain connects TRBV12-3 or TRBV12-4 to TRBJ1-5; unclear D gene. Trimming took 0 bases from V and 7 from J, leaving 7 bases between them. This CDR3 is built from 13 residues. CDR3 amino acids: CASSLATDQPQHF. The CDR3 DNA sequence: TGTGCCAGCAGTTTAGCCACAGACCAGCCCCAGCATTTT.

This clonotype was counted between two and nine times. The chain combines TRBV5-8 with TRBJ2-2, with 9 bases identical to TRBD2. The J segment lost 1 base and the V segment lost 0 bases, leaving 7 bases of the junction unmatched. From germline, CDR1 is SGHTS and CDR2 YDEGEE. This CDR3 is built from 18 residues. The CDR3 DNA is TGTGCCAGCAGCTTGGTTGTAGTGACTAGCGGGAACACCGGGGAGCTGTTTTTT. It specifies CASSLVVVTSGNTGELFF.

This clonotype was recorded at least ten times. The rearrangement links TRBV6-1 to TRBJ2-1; D not resolved. With 3 bases removed from V and 2 bases from J, the gap between germline ends came to 11 bases. The CDR3 consists of 15 residues. In germline, CDR1 is MNHNS, CDR2 SASEGT. This CDR3 reads CASSDRPWTYNEQFF. The CDR3 DNA is TGTGCCAGCAGTGACCGGCCATGGACCTACAATGAGCAGTTCTTC.

About this clonotype itself: A junction boundary mismatches the germline segment, possibly from a read error. This chain connects TRBV20-1 to TRBJ2-3; 7 nucleotides line up with TRBD2. Germline assignment: CDR1 DFQATT and CDR2 SNEGSKA (reference sequence). The length of the CDR3 is 14 residues. The CDR3 region has the DNA TGCAGTGCTAGATCGGGAGGACAAGCATATACGCAGTCTTTT. Its translation is CSARSGGQAYTQSF.

This clonotype occurred a few times. A much more abundant neighbour one base away suggests this may be a read error. This chain links TRBV20-1 with TRBJ2-5; TRBD2 aligns across 8 bases. Germline V gene lookup returns CDR1 DFQATT and CDR2 SNEGSKA (reference sequence). The CDR3 consists of 16 residues. The CDR3 nucleotides read TGCAGTGCTAGAGCCCGGGGCGGGAGGTACCAAGGGACCCAGTACTTC. Translating it yields CSARARGGRYQGTQYF.

Ten or more counts support this clonotype. The V gene is TRBV19, the J gene TRBJ2-1, with D unclear. Germline loops: CDR1 LNHDA, CDR2 SQIVND (reference sequence). This CDR3 contains 12 residues. V was shortened by 3 bases and J by 8 bases, with 8 bases between the two germline ends. CDR3 nucleotide sequence: TGTGCCAGTAGTATCTCCTCCCATGAGCAGTTCTTC. Encoded protein: CASSISSHEQFF.

This clonotype has a count of ten or more. The chain combines TRBV10-3 with TRBJ1-3; TRBD1 is a possible D gene (5 bases). The V gene's germline CDR1 is ENHRY and CDR2 SYGVKD. The CDR3 extends over 14 amino acids. Between the trimmed V and J ends, which lost 4 bases and 9 bases, there was a span of 16 bases. The CDR3 region has the DNA TGTGCCATCAGTGTGGACATGCAGCGGGCCACCATATATTTT. This sequence encodes CAISVDMQRATIYF.

A few counts support this clonotype. The genes are TRBV18 and TRBJ2-7; 7 bases align to TRBD2. The trim removed 6 bases at V and 2 bases at J, leaving 7 bases unmatched. Germline V CDR1 and CDR2: KGHSH, LQKENI. The CDR3 consists of 14 residues. CDR3 amino acids: CASSRGELAYEQYF. The CDR3 nucleotides are TGTGCCAGCTCTCGGGGGGAGTTGGCCTACGAGCAGTACTTC.

Points on this clonotype: At one of its ends the junction is not consistent with the germline gene, which may arise from a read error. The chain carries TRBV6-5 and TRBJ2-5; D might be TRBD2 (5 bases). Germline V gene data show CDR1 as MNHEY and CDR2 as SVGAGI. CDR3 length equals 13 residues. The DNA of the CDR3 is TGTGCCGGCAGTTGGGAGCCTCGGGAGACCCAGTACTTC. Residues: CAGSWEPRETQYF.